This entry lists 18 T cell receptor beta chains sequenced from one sample in a study of blood T cell repertoires in COVID-19. Generated by immunoSEQ multiplex PCR, the TCRdb table keeps only in-frame clones and is missing some. The table includes some 200,000 clones, 87% detected once. The sequenced sample was peripheral blood. These receptors were taken from a man younger than 35 with active or convalescent COVID-19.

This chain connects TRBV18 to TRBJ1-2, with 7 bases fitting TRBD1. Germline trimming cut 3 bases from V and 10 bases from J; bases unmatched to any gene: 5. This CDR3 contains 12 residues. Germline V gives CDR1 KGHSH, CDR2 LQKENI. CDR3 region: CASSPTGDVYTF. The CDR3 DNA reads as TGTGCCAGCTCACCTACAGGGGATGTCTACACCTTC. Looking up the rest from reference TRBV18 and TRBJ1-2 gives the full variable domain: NAGVMQNPRHLVRRRGQEARLRCSPMKGHSHVYWYRQLPEEGLKFMVYLQKENIIDESGMPKERFSAEFPKEGPSILRIQQVVRGDSAAYFCASSPTGDVYTFGSGTRLTVV.

The chain uses TRBV11-3 and TRBJ2-5, with 8 bases aligning to TRBD2. The V gene's germline CDR1 is SGHNT and CDR2 YENEEA. CDR3 size: 15 residues. Germline trimming cut 3 bases from V and 0 bases from J; bases unmatched to any gene: 3. CDR3 nucleotide sequence: TGTGCCAGCAGCTTGGGAGCGGGGGACCAAGAGACCCAGTACTTC. This codes for CASSLGAGDQETQYF.

The chain recombines TRBV18 with TRBJ1-5; D unresolved. V lost 0 bases to trimming and J lost 9 bases, with 18 bases between them. Germline CDR1 reads KGHSH; CDR2 reads LQKENI. The CDR3 has 16 residues. The CDR3 DNA reads TGTGCCAGCTCACCACCGGGGATAGGCCTCGGGAGGCCCCAGCATTTT. This translates into CASSPPGIGLGRPQHF.

The chain links TRBV7-2 to TRBJ1-2; the D gene is possibly TRBD1 (5 bases). The length of the CDR3 is 14 residues. V lost 1 base to trimming and J lost 7 bases, with 13 bases between them. Germline V gene data show CDR1 as SGHTA and CDR2 as FQGNSA. CDR3 nucleotides: TGTGCCAGCAGCTTAGGGGGCGCGTGGGTTGGCTACACCTTC. Protein sequence: CASSLGGAWVGYTF.

In its sample, this clone was seen a few times. The V call is TRBV24-1, the J call TRBJ1-1; tentatively, D is TRBD1 (6 bases). CDR3 size: 15 residues. The germline V and J ends were trimmed by 3 bases and 6 bases, with 16 bases remaining between them. CDR1 and CDR2 from the germline V gene are KGHDR and SFDVKD. The CDR3 coding sequence is TGTGCCACCAGTGATAGCCGGACAGATGGCGCTGAAGCTTTCTTT. Its protein product is CATSDSRTDGAEAFF.

This clone occurred once. The rearrangement joins TRBV19 to TRBJ1-2, with TRBD1 matching over 9 bases. The CDR3 contains 15 residues. CDR1 and CDR2 from the germline V gene are LNHDA and SQIVND (reference sequence). V shed 5 bases and J 4 bases; nucleotides not matched to a gene: 8. The CDR3 sequence is CASSPGTGTGYGYTF. The CDR3 region has the DNA TGTGCCAGTAGTCCCGGGACAGGGACCGGCTATGGCTACACCTTC.

V gene TRBV5-1 combines with J gene TRBJ1-4; D not certain. The CDR3 runs 15 residues. Between the trimmed V and J ends, which lost 0 bases and 7 bases, there was a span of 13 bases. Germline loops: CDR1 SGHRS, CDR2 YFSETQ. The CDR3 region has the DNA TGCGCCAGCAGCTTGGCCGAGGGTCGGGGTGAAAAACTGTTTTTT. Protein: CASSLAEGRGEKLFF.

This clone is a singleton in its sample. The CDR3: CASSSEPGLAGNEQFF. CDR3 sequence (DNA): TGTGCCAGCAGCTCCGAGCCGGGACTAGCGGGCAATGAGCAGTTCTTC. The rearrangement uses TRBV7-3 and TRBJ2-1; 12 nucleotides line up with TRBD2. Germline V gene lookup returns CDR1 SGHTA and CDR2 FQGTGA. The CDR3 runs to 16 residues. The V gene end was trimmed by 4 bases and the J gene end by 6 bases; junction bases not matched to a gene: 7.

The gene calls are TRBV6-5 and TRBJ1-5, with 8 bases lining up with TRBD1. Trimming cost V 6 bases and J 3 bases; bases outside gene matches: 4. The CDR3 sequence is 14 residues long. CDR1 and CDR2 from the germline V gene are MNHEY and SVGAGI. Here the CDR3 reads CASRQQGVNQPQHF. CDR3 DNA: TGTGCCAGCAGACAACAGGGGGTCAATCAGCCCCAGCATTTT.

The V call is TRBV12-3 or TRBV12-4, the J call TRBJ2-7, with D possibly TRBD2 on 7 matching bases. Trimming pared 0 bases from V and 5 bases from J, leaving 8 bases between. This CDR3 has 13 amino acids. CDR3 DNA: TGTGCCAGCAGTTTAGCGGGGGGGCACGAGCAGTACGTC. Its translation: CASSLAGGHEQYV.

The genes are TRBV18 and TRBJ1-4; D might be TRBD1 (6 bases). Germline CDR1 is KGHSH and CDR2 is LQKENI. The CDR3 has 14 amino acids. Trimming left V 5 bases short and J 6 bases short, with 13 bases between. This chain's CDR3 is CASSDQQGDEKLFF. The CDR3 DNA sequence: TGTGCCAGCTCAGACCAACAGGGTGATGAAAAACTGTTTTTT.

This clone was detected only a few times. V gene TRBV27 combines with J gene TRBJ2-7; 7 nucleotides line up with TRBD1. There are 19 residues in the CDR3. Germline V lookup: CDR1 MNHEY, CDR2 SMNVEV (reference sequence). J lost 2 bases, V lost 3 bases, and 19 bases had no gene match. The CDR3, as DNA: TGTGCCAGCAGTTTTCGGACAGGTTTGTCCTCGGTGTCGGCCTACGAGCAGTACTTC. Residues: CASSFRTGLSSVSAYEQYF.

This clone was detected only once. One base away lies a much larger clone, so this may be a sequencing read error. This chain connects TRBV6-1 to TRBJ2-2; D is undetermined. Trimming removed 1 base from V and 3 bases from J, with 3 bases in between. The CDR3 totals 13 residues. Germline V gives CDR1 MNHNS, CDR2 SASEGT. The CDR3 here is CASSEVDTGELFF. The CDR3 DNA follows: TGTGCCAGCAGTGAAGTAGACACCGGGGAGCTGTTTTTT.

The V call is TRBV28, the J call TRBJ1-1; no clear D gene. CDR3 length: 13 residues. The V and J ends lost 4 bases and 6 bases respectively, with 12 bases between them. Germline V gene data show CDR1 as MDHEN and CDR2 as SYDVKM. DNA for the CDR3: TGTGCCAGCAGTTCCCTGGGGAGGTCTGAAGCTTTCTTT. It codes for CASSSLGRSEAFF.

This chain uses TRBV9 with TRBJ2-3; 11 nucleotides align to TRBD2. Germline V gene data show CDR1 as SGDLS and CDR2 as YYNGEE. This CDR3 is 18 amino acids long. J gave up 6 bases and V 0 bases, and 12 bases lay outside the gene matches. The CDR3 sequence is CASSVVFLGTSGLDTQYF. Written as DNA, the CDR3 is TGTGCCAGCAGCGTAGTGTTTCTCGGGACTAGCGGCCTCGATACGCAGTATTTT.

The V gene is TRBV7-3, the J gene TRBJ2-3; a possible D gene is TRBD1 (5 bases). The CDR3 extends over 15 amino acids. V lost 5 bases to trimming and J lost 6 bases, with 18 bases between them. The V gene's germline CDR1 is SGHTA and CDR2 FQGTGA. The CDR3 loop reads CASSPSGRVMDTQYF. Written as DNA, the CDR3 is TGTGCCAGCAGCCCCTCGGGCAGGGTAATGGATACGCAGTATTTT. The full variable domain, with the rest looked up from reference TRBV7-3 and TRBJ2-3, is GAGVSQTPSNKVTEKGKYVELRCDPISGHTALYWYRQSLGQGPEFLIYFQGTGAADDSGLPNDRFFAVRPEGSVSTLKIQRTERGDSAVYLCASSPSGRVMDTQYFGPGTRLTVL.

V is TRBV24-1 and J is TRBJ1-2, with D possibly being TRBD1 (6 bases). Germline-derived CDR1 and CDR2 are KGHDR and SFDVKD. With 3 bases removed from V and 7 bases from J, the gap between germline ends came to 11 bases. The CDR3 contains 13 residues. The CDR3 loop reads CATSDAHRVGYTF. The CDR3 nucleotides are TGTGCCACCAGTGATGCACACAGGGTTGGCTACACCTTC.

The chain is built from TRBV6-5 and TRBJ1-4; 8 bases line up with TRBD1. The junction had 10 bases not matched to a gene; V was cut back by 6 bases and J by 7 bases. Germline V gives CDR1 MNHEY, CDR2 SVGAGI. The CDR3 totals 15 residues. The CDR3 loop reads CASSPPPGGGEKLFF. The CDR3 DNA reads as TGTGCCAGCAGCCCCCCCCCAGGGGGCGGTGAAAAACTGTTTTTT.